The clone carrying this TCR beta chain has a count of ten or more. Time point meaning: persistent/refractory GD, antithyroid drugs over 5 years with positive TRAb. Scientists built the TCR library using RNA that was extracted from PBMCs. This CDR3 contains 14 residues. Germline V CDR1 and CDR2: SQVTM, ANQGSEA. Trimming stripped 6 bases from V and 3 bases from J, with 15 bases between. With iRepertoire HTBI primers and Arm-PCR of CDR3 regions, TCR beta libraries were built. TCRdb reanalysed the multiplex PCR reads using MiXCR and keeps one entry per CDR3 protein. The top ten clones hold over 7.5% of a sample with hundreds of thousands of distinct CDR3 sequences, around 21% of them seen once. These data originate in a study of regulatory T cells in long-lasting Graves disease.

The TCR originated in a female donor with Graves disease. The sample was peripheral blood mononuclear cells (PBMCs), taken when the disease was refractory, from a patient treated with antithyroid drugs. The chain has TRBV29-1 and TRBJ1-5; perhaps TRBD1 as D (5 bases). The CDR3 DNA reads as TGCAGCGTCGCTTCGGGGACGGACAATCAGCCCCAGCATTTT. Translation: CSVASGTDNQPQHF.